The 16 T cell receptor beta chains below come from one sample, sequenced in a study of OX40 agonist ivuxolimab in advanced cancers. The data were produced by immunoSEQ multiplex PCR, yet TCRdb's version contains in-frame clones alone and is incomplete. The sample lists 30,000 to 45,000 clones; about 82% were seen once. The source material was CD4+ or CD8+ T cells sorted from blood, sampled in a trial of the OX40 agonist ivuxolimab. The receptors originated from an adult with an advanced solid tumor such as melanoma, head and neck, liver or kidney cancer.

The chain is built from TRBV30 and TRBJ1-2, with a weak D call TRBD1 (6 bases). V gave up 1 base and J gave up 8 bases, with 14 bases separating them. The germline V gene encodes CDR1 GTSNPN and CDR2 SVGIG (reference sequence). This CDR3 spans 13 amino acids. The CDR3 sequence: CAWSEFTGKGYTF. DNA of the CDR3: TGTGCCTGGAGTGAATTTACAGGGAAGGGCTACACCTTC.

This clone appeared a few times. The chain joins TRBV5-5 to TRBJ2-1; D gene unclear. V lost 2 bases, J lost 9 bases, and 6 bases lay in between. The germline CDR1 and CDR2 sequences are SGHKS and YYEKEE (reference sequence). The length of the CDR3 is 11 residues. The CDR3 region has the DNA TGTGCCAGCAGCTTTACGGCTGAGCAGTTCTTC. Translating it yields CASSFTAEQFF.

The J gene is TRBJ2-3, the V gene TRBV11-2; 7 nucleotides match TRBD1. V lost 1 base, J lost 4 bases, and 5 bases stayed unmatched. Looked up from germline, CDR1 is SGHAT and CDR2 is FQNNGV. The CDR3 covers 15 residues. As DNA, the CDR3 is TGTGCCAGCAGCTTAGGTCAAGGGGGCGCAGATACGCAGTATTTT. Translated, it gives CASSLGQGGADTQYF.

This chain links TRBV4-3 with TRBJ2-7, with no clear D. CDR1 is LGHNA and CDR2 is YSLEER in the germline V gene. The V gene lost 0 bases and the J gene lost 0 bases, with 6 bases spanning the gap. The CDR3 covers 14 residues. The CDR3 region has the DNA TGCGCCAGCAGCCAAGATCGTGACTCCTACGAGCAGTACTTC. Protein product: CASSQDRDSYEQYF.

The CDR3, as DNA: TGTGCCAGCAGCTTAGGCTTCCAAGAGACCCAGTACTTC. It codes for CASSLGFQETQYF. The chain is built from TRBV7-9 and TRBJ2-5; unclear D gene. The CDR3 sequence is 13 residues long. Germline V CDR1 and CDR2: SEHNR, FQNEAQ (reference sequence). Trimming stripped 1 base from V and 1 base from J, with 4 bases between.

The chain is built from TRBV7-9 and TRBJ2-2; tentatively, D is TRBD1 (6 bases). Germline values: CDR1 SEHNR, CDR2 FQNEAQ (reference sequence). V gave up 4 bases and J gave up 4 bases, with 13 bases separating them. The CDR3 has 15 residues. CDR3 DNA sequence: TGTGCCAGCAGCTCCCGGGACACCCTCACCGGGGAGCTGTTTTTT. Translation: CASSSRDTLTGELFF.

The gene calls are TRBV18 and TRBJ1-5, with no clear D. Trimming left V 2 bases short and J 7 bases short, with 12 bases between. The CDR3 is made up of 14 amino acids. Per the germline V gene, CDR1 is KGHSH and CDR2 is LQKENI. The CDR3 DNA is TGTGCCAGCTCACCAAACCTAGACGGACAGCCCCAGCATTTT. Translating it yields CASSPNLDGQPQHF.

CDR3 residues: CASSLGLTSLSNNEQFF. CDR3 DNA: TGTGCCAGCAGCTTAGGCCTTACTAGCCTTTCAAACAATGAGCAGTTCTTC. The rearrangement joins TRBV13 to TRBJ2-1; D is perhaps TRBD2 (6 bases). Germline V CDR1 and CDR2: PRHDT, FYEKMQ (reference sequence). Trimming removed 0 bases from V and 5 bases from J, with 17 bases in between. This CDR3 comprises 17 residues.

This clone turned up a few times. The chain employs TRBV19 and TRBJ1-3; D is uncertain. The CDR3 is 17 residues long. CDR1 and CDR2 (germline): LNHDA, SQIVND (reference sequence). V was pared by 1 base and J by 0 bases, with 13 bases between. CDR3 protein: CASSIGWFRRSGNTIYF. CDR3 DNA: TGTGCCAGTAGTATAGGTTGGTTCCGCCGCTCTGGAAACACCATATATTTT.

The chain carries TRBV28 and TRBJ1-3, with no clear D. Germline V gene data show CDR1 as MDHEN and CDR2 as SYDVKM. Trimming took off 3 bases at V and 2 bases at J, with 11 bases between the two ends. The CDR3 is 15 residues long. The CDR3 region is CASSFFEVPGNTIYF. The CDR3, as DNA: TGTGCCAGCAGTTTTTTTGAGGTACCTGGAAACACCATATATTTT. Filled out from reference TRBV28 and TRBJ1-3, the complete variable domain reads DVKVTQSSRYLVKRTGEKVFLECVQDMDHENMFWYRQDPGLGLRLIYFSYDVKMKEKGDIPEGYSVSREKKERFSLILESASTNQTSMYLCASSFFEVPGNTIYFGEGSWLTVV.

DNA of the CDR3: TGTGCCAGCAGCGGTAGGTCTAAGGGCGAGCAGTACTTC. Its protein is CASSGRSKGEQYF. The chain has TRBV9 and TRBJ2-7; D is ambiguous. The germline V and J ends were trimmed by 3 bases and 6 bases, with 13 bases remaining between them. The CDR3 has 13 residues. Germline V gene sequence: CDR1 SGDLS, CDR2 YYNGEE.

To note about this clone: Other nucleotide sequences from this sample produce the same CDR3. The chain carries TRBV2 and TRBJ2-2; D unclear. In germline, CDR1 is SNHLY, CDR2 FYNNEI. This CDR3 spans 14 amino acids. Trimming left V 8 bases short and J 2 bases short, with 12 bases between. The CDR3 nucleotides read TGTGCCAGCCGGGCCCAAGGAAACACCGGGGAGCTGTTTTTT. This gives the protein CASRAQGNTGELFF.

This clone was observed a handful of times. The V gene is TRBV19, the J gene TRBJ1-5; TRBD1 matches at 7 bases. CDR3 size: 14 residues. V gave up 5 bases and J gave up 6 bases; unmatched junction bases: 7. Germline V lookup: CDR1 LNHDA, CDR2 SQIVND (reference sequence). DNA of the CDR3: TGTGCCAGTAGTTCGACAGGGTTGGGTCAGCCCCAGCATTTT. This sequence encodes CASSSTGLGQPQHF.

V and J are TRBV5-6 and TRBJ1-4; TRBD1 matches 10 bases. This CDR3 region has 13 residues. With V trimmed by 4 bases and J by 8 bases, 2 bases remained unmatched. The germline V gene encodes CDR1 SGHDT and CDR2 YYEEEE. In DNA, the CDR3 is TGTGCCAGCAGCCGGGACAGGGGCGAAAAACTGTTTTTT. Amino acid sequence: CASSRDRGEKLFF. Complete variable domain (other parts from reference TRBV5-6 and TRBJ1-4): DAGVTQSPTHLIKTRGQQVTLRCSPKSGHDTVSWYQQALGQGPQFIFQYYEEEERQRGNFPDRFSGHQFPNYSSELNVNALLLGDSALYLCASSRDRGEKLFFGSGTQLSVL.

This chain joins TRBV18 and TRBJ1-2; no firm D call. This CDR3 is 15 amino acids long. Germline lookup yields CDR1 KGHSH and CDR2 LQKENI. Trimming removed 1 base from V and 0 bases from J, with 9 bases in between. The CDR3 sequence is CASSPRERSNYGYTF. CDR3 nucleotide sequence: TGTGCCAGCTCACCACGGGAAAGATCTAACTATGGCTACACCTTC.

In its sample, this clone was seen a few times. This chain links TRBV7-3 with TRBJ1-2; D may be TRBD1 (6 bases). The length of the CDR3 is 11 residues. With 5 bases removed from V and 9 bases from J, the gap between germline ends came to 10 bases. Germline CDR1 SGHTA, CDR2 FQGTGA. The CDR3 protein is CASSPGTSYTF. DNA of the CDR3: TGTGCCAGCAGCCCCGGGACAAGCTACACCTTC.